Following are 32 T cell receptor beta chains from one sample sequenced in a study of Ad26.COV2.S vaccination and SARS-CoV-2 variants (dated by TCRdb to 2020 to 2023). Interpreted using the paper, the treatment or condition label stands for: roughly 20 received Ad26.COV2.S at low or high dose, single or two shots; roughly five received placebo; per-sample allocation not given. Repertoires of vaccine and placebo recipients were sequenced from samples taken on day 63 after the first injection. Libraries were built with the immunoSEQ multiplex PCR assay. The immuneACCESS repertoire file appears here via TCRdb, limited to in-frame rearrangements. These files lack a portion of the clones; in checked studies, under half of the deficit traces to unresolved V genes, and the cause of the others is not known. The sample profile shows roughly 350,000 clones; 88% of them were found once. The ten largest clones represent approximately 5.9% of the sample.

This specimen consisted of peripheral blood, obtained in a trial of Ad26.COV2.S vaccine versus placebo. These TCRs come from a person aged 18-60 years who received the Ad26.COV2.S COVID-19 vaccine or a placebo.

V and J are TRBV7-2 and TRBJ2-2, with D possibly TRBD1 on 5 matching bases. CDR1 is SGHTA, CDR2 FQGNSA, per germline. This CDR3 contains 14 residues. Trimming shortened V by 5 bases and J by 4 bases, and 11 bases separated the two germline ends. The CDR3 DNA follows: TGTGCCAGCAGCACGACAGTCGGCACCGGGGAGCTGTTTTTT. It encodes CASSTTVGTGELFF.

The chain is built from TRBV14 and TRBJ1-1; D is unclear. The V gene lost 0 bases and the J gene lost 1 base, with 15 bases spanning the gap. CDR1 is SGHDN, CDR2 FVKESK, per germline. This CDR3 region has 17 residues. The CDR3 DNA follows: TGTGCCAGCAGCCAAGAAATCGTCCTTACGGCGAACACTGAAGCTTTCTTT. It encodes CASSQEIVLTANTEAFF.

The CDR3 nucleotides are TGTGCAACAGGACCCAGACACATGAACACTGAAGCTTTCTTT. It encodes CATGPRHMNTEAFF. The V gene is TRBV27, the J gene TRBJ1-1, with D possibly TRBD1 on 5 matching bases. This CDR3 is built from 14 residues. Per germline, CDR1 MNHEY and CDR2 SMNVEV (reference sequence).

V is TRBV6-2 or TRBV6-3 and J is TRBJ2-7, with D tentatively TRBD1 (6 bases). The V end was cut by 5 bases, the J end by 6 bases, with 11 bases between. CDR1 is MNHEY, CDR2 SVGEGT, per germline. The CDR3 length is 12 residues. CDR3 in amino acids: CASSPQGAEQYF. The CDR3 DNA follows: TGTGCCAGCAGTCCACAGGGAGCCGAGCAGTACTTC.

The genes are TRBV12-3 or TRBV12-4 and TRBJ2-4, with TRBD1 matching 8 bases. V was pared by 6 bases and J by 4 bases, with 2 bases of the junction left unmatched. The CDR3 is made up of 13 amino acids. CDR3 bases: TGTGCCAGCAGGGGGACAGGAAAAAACATTCAGTACTTC. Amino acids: CASRGTGKNIQYF.

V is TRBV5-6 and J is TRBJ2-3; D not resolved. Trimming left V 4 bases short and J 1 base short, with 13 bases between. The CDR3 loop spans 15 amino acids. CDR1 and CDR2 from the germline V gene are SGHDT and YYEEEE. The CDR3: CASSRRGVGTDTQYF. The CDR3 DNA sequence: TGTGCCAGCAGCCGGCGTGGGGTAGGCACAGATACGCAGTATTTT.

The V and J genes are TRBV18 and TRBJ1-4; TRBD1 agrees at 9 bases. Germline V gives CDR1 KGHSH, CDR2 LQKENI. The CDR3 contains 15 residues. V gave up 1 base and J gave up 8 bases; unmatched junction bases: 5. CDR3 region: CASSPRGQGGEKLFF. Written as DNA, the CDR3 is TGTGCCAGCTCACCACGGGGACAGGGAGGAGAAAAACTGTTTTTT. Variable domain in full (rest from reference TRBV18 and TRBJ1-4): NAGVMQNPRHLVRRRGQEARLRCSPMKGHSHVYWYRQLPEEGLKFMVYLQKENIIDESGMPKERFSAEFPKEGPSILRIQQVVRGDSAAYFCASSPRGQGGEKLFFGSGTQLSVL.

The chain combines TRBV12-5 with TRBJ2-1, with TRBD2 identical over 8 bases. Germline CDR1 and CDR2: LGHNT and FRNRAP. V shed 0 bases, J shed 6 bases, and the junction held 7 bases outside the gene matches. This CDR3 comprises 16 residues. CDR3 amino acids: CASGLVPLAGGNEQFF. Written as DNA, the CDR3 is TGTGCTAGTGGTTTGGTACCCCTAGCGGGTGGCAATGAGCAGTTCTTC. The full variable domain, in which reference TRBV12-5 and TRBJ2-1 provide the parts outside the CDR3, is DARVTQTPRHKVTEMGQEVTMRCQPILGHNTVFWYRQTMMQGLELLAYFRNRAPLDDSGMPKDRFSAEMPDATLATLKIQPSEPRDSAVYFCASGLVPLAGGNEQFFGPGTRLTVL.

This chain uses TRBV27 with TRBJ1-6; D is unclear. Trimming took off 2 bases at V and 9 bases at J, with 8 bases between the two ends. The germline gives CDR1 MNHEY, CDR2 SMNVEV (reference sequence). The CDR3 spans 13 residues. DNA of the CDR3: TGTGCCAGCAGTTTAGCCTTTTTTTCACCCCTCCACTTT. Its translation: CASSLAFFSPLHF.

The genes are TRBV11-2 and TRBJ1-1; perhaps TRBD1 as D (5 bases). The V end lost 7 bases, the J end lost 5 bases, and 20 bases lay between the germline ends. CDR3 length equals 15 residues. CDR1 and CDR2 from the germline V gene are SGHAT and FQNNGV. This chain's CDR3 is CASTPLGRRGTEAFF. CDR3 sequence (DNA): TGTGCCAGCACCCCACTCGGGCGGAGGGGTACTGAAGCTTTCTTT.

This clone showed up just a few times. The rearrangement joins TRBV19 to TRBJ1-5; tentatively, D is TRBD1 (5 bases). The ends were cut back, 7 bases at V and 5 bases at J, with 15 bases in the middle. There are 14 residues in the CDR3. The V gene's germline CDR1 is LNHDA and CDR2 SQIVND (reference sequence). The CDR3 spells CASTWRRGDQPQHF. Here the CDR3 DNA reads TGTGCCAGTACGTGGCGCCGGGGGGATCAGCCCCAGCATTTT.

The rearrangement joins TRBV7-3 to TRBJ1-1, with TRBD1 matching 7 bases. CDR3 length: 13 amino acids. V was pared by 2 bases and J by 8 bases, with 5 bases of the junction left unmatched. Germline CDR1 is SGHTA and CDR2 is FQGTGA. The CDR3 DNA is TGTGCCAGCAGCTTAGACAGGGCGACGGAAGCTTTCTTT. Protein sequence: CASSLDRATEAFF.

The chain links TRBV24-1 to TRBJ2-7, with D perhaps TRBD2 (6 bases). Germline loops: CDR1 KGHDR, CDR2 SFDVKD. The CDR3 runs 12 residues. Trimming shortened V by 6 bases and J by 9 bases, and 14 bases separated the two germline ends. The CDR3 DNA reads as TGTGCCACCAGTACCGCCGGGGGTCGGCAGTACTTC. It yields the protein CATSTAGGRQYF.

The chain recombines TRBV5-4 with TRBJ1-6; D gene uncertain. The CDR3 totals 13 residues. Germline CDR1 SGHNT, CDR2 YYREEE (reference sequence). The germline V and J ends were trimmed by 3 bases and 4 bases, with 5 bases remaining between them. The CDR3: CASSSSYNSPLHF. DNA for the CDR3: TGTGCCAGCAGCTCAAGTTATAATTCACCCCTCCACTTT.

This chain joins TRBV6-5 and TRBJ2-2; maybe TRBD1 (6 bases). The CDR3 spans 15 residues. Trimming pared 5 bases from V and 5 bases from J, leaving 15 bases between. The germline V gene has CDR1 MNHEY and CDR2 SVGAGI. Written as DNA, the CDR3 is TGTGCCAGCAGTATCCATCCAGGGGCTACCGGGGAGCTGTTTTTT. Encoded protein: CASSIHPGATGELFF.

The CDR3 sequence: CASSGTWGEGEAFF. DNA of the CDR3: TGTGCCAGCTCCGGAACCTGGGGGGAGGGTGAAGCTTTCTTT. The V gene is TRBV5-4, the J gene TRBJ1-1; a possible D gene is TRBD1 (5 bases). Germline V gene sequence: CDR1 SGHNT, CDR2 YYREEE (reference sequence). V lost 7 bases, J lost 7 bases, and 20 bases lay in between. There are 14 residues in the CDR3.

The CDR3 bases are TGTGCCAGCAGCTTGGGACAGGGGAGGAACGAGCAGTACTTC. Translation: CASSLGQGRNEQYF. V gene TRBV5-4 combines with J gene TRBJ2-7; 8 bases align to TRBD1. V dropped 0 bases and J dropped 5; count of bases not matched to a gene: 4. Germline CDR1 SGHNT, CDR2 YYREEE (reference sequence). The CDR3 has 14 amino acids.

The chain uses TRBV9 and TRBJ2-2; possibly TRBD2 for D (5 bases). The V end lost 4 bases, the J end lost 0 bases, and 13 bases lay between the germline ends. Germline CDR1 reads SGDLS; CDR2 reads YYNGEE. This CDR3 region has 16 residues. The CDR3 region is CASSPIAGTNTGELFF. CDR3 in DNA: TGTGCCAGCAGCCCAATAGCCGGGACGAACACCGGGGAGCTGTTTTTT. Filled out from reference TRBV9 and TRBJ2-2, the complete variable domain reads DSGVTQTPKHLITATGQRVTLRCSPRSGDLSVYWYQQSLDQGLQFLIQYYNGEERAKGNILERFSAQQFPDLHSELNLSSLELGDSALYFCASSPIAGTNTGELFFGEGSRLTVL.

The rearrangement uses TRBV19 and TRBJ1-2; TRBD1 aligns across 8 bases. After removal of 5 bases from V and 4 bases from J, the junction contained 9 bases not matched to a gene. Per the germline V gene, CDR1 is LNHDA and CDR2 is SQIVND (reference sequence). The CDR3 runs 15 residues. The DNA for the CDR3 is TGTGCCAGTAGTGCGTCGTCGACAGGGGTCTATGGCTACACCTTC. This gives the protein CASSASSTGVYGYTF. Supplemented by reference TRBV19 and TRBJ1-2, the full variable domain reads DGGITQSPKYLFRKEGQNVTLSCEQNLNHDAMYWYRQDPGQGLRLIYYSQIVNDFQKGDIAEGYSVSREKKESFPLTVTSAQKNPTAFYLCASSASSTGVYGYTFGSGTRLTVV.

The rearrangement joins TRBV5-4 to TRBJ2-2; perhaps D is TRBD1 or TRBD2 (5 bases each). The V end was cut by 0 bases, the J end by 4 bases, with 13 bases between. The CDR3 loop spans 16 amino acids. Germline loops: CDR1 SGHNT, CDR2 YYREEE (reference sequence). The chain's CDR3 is CASSLDQGVGTGELFF. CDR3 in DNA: TGTGCCAGCAGCTTGGATCAGGGAGTAGGCACCGGGGAGCTGTTTTTT.

The CDR3 region is CAWRSSRGGGQPQHF. As DNA, the CDR3 is TGTGCCTGGAGGAGTAGCAGGGGAGGGGGTCAGCCCCAGCATTTT. The chain combines TRBV30 with TRBJ1-5, with D possibly matching TRBD1 (6 bases). The CDR3 consists of 15 residues. The V end lost 3 bases, the J end lost 6 bases, and 18 bases lay between the germline ends. The germline V gene has CDR1 GTSNPN and CDR2 SVGIG (reference sequence).

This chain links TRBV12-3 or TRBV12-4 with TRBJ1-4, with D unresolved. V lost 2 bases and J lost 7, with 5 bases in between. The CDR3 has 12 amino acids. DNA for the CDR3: TGTGCCAGCAGTTTAAACGGTGAAAAACTGTTTTTT. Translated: CASSLNGEKLFF.

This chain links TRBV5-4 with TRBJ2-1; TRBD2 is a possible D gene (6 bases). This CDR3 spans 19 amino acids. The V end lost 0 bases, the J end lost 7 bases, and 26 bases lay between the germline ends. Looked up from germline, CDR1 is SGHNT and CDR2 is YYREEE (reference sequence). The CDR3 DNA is TGTGCCAGCAGCTTGGGCATCTTCAGGACTAAACGGAATGATAATGAGCAGTTCTTC. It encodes CASSLGIFRTKRNDNEQFF. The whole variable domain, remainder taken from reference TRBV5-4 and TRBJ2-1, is ETGVTQSPTHLIKTRGQQVTLRCSSQSGHNTVSWYQQALGQGPQFIFQYYREEENGRGNFPPRFSGLQFPNYSSELNVNALELDDSALYLCASSLGIFRTKRNDNEQFFGPGTRLTVL.

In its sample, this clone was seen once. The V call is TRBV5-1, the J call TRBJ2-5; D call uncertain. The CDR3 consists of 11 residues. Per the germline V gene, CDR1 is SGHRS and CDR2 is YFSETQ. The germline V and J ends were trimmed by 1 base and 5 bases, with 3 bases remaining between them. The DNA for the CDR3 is TGCGCCAGCAGCTTGAGTGAGACCCAGTACTTC. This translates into CASSLSETQYF.

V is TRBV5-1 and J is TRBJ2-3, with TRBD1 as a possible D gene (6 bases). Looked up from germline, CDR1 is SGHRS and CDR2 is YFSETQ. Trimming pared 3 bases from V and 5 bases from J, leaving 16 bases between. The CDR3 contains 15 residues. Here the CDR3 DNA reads TGCGCCAGCAGCTCCATTCCAGGGGTTGGAGATACGCAGTATTTT. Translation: CASSSIPGVGDTQYF.

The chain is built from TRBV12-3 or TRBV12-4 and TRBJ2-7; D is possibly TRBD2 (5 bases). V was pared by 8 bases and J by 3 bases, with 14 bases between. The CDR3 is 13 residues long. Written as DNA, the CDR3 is TGTGCCAGCGGGCGAGCGGCGGTCTACGAGCAGTACTTC. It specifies CASGRAAVYEQYF.

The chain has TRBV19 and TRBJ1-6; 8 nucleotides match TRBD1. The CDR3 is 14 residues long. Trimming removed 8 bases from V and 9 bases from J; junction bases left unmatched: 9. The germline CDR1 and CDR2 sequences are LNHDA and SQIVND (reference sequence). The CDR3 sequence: CASGQTGAGSPLHF. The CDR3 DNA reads TGTGCCAGTGGGCAGACAGGGGCGGGTTCACCCCTCCACTTT.

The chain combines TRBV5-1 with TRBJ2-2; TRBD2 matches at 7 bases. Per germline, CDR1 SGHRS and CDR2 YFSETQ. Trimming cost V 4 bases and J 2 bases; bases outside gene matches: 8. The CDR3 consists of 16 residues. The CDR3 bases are TGCGCCAGCAGCAGCTTGCCTAGCGGAAACACCGGGGAGCTGTTTTTT. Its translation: CASSSLPSGNTGELFF.

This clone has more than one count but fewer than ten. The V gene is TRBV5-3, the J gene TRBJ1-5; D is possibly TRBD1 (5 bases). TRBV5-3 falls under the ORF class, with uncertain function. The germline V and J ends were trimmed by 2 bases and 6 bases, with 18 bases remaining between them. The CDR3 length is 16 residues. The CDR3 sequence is CARSFPMSGDGQPQHF. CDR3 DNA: TGTGCCAGAAGCTTTCCGATGTCGGGGGACGGTCAGCCCCAGCATTTT.

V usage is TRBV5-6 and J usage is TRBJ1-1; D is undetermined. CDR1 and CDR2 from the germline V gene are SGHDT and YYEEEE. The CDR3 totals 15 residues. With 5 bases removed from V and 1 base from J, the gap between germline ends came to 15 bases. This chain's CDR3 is CASRRREETNTEAFF. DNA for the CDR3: TGTGCCAGCAGGAGGAGGGAGGAAACGAACACTGAAGCTTTCTTT.

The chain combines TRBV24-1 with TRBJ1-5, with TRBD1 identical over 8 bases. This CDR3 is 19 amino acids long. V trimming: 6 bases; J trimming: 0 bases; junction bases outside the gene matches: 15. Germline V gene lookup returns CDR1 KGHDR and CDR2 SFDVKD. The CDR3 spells CATSPLRVGTGYSNQPQHF. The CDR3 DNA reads TGTGCCACCAGTCCCTTGAGGGTGGGGACAGGTTATAGCAATCAGCCCCAGCATTTT.

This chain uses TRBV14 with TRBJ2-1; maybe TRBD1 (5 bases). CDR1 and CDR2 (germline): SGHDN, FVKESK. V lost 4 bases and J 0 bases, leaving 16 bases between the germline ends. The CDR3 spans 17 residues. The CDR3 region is CASSPYVGQVSYNEQFF. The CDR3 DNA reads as TGTGCCAGCAGCCCCTACGTGGGGCAGGTCTCCTACAATGAGCAGTTCTTC.